Sequencing of this TCR beta chain was carried out in a study of cytomegalovirus exposure and HLA in healthy donors. In regard to this clone: Its antigen is undetermined. A junction end diverges from the germline sequence, so it may reflect a read error.

The study, taken as a whole, reports: Reports credit the classifier with highly specific, highly sensitive diagnosis of cytomegalovirus status.

The PCR ran on 60 Vbeta and 13 Jbeta primers. Clones were read by immunoSEQ multiplex PCR, and TCRdb kept only the in-frame ones, dropping some. The sample holds roughly 150,000 clones, roughly four fifths seen once. Donors showed nominal health when sampled, although they likely had unrecorded immune exposures. Germline CDR1 reads SEHNR; CDR2 reads FQNEAQ (reference sequence). The CDR3 runs 17 residues. Sequencing input: PBMCs. The sequence was obtained from a man between 45 and 60 years old in good health and CMV-seropositive. J is TRBJ2-2 and V is TRBV7-9, with 8 bases matching TRBD2. The CDR3, as DNA: TGTTCCAGCAGCTCTTATAGCGGGAAACTTAACACCGGGGAGCTGTTTTTT. Translating gives CSSSSYSGKLNTGELFF.